This TCR beta chain derives from a study of lymphopenia after photon versus proton radiotherapy. Study-wide findings and caveats: Relative stability marked proton patients; photon patients lost diversity and naive cells. A bigger post-nadir fall in TCR diversity correlated inversely with survival time in deceased patients. Post-nadir diversity loss with photons came from oligoclonal expansion, particularly CD8+ Temra cells.

TCRdb's copy holds only in-frame clones and misses some; the assay was immunoSEQ multiplex PCR. The sample lists some 25,000 clones, approximately 85% occurring once. On this clone: Antigen specificity is unknown.

The receptor's source is a young man with gastric cancer. This material consisted of peripheral blood, taken from a patient treated with photon-based radiotherapy.

The CDR3 sequence: CASSYSMGTAGNTIYF. The CDR3 bases are TGTGCCAGCAGTTACTCGATGGGGACAGCAGGAAACACCATATATTTT. The rearrangement links TRBV6-5 to TRBJ1-3; 7 bases agree with TRBD1. The V segment lost 0 bases and the J segment 4 bases; nucleotides outside the gene matches: 6. Germline V gene sequence: CDR1 MNHEY, CDR2 SVGAGI. The CDR3 length is 16 residues.